Following are 13 T cell receptor beta chains from one sample sequenced in a study of T cells in Graves' hyperthyroidism and ophthalmopathy. Amplification yielded TCR beta CDR3 regions, with RNA transcripts as the source. TCR CDR3 underwent first-round RT-PCR with the HTBI primer set. Using its own MiXCR run on the multiplex PCR reads, TCRdb lists one record per CDR3 protein. The sample holds hundreds of thousands of distinct CDR3 sequences, 15% to 20% seen once. Material for sequencing was blood. The receptors were gathered from a man aged 45 to 65 with Graves' ophthalmopathy.

The DNA for the CDR3 is TGTGCCAGCAGGTCCCCGGGACTAGCCCCGACCACGAACACCGGGGAGCTGTTTTTT. This gives the protein CASRSPGLAPTTNTGELFF. The V call is TRBV7-8, the J call TRBJ2-2; the match to TRBD2 covers 9 bases. Germline CDR1 reads SGHVS; CDR2 reads FQNEAQ. After removal of 6 bases from V and 0 bases from J, the junction contained 14 bases not matched to a gene. The CDR3 spans 19 residues. Combining the CDR3 with reference TRBV7-8 and TRBJ2-2 gives the whole variable domain GAGVSQSPRYKVAKRGQDVALRCDPISGHVSLFWYQQALGQGPEFLTYFQNEAQLDKSGLPSDRFFAERPEGSVSTLKIQRTQQEDSAVYLCASRSPGLAPTTNTGELFFGEGSRLTVL.

In this sample, this clonotype turned up many times. This chain links TRBV11-2 with TRBJ2-7; D might be TRBD2 (5 bases). The germline CDR1 and CDR2 sequences are SGHAT and FQNNGV. Trimming stripped 3 bases from V and 0 bases from J, with 27 bases between. The CDR3 extends over 20 amino acids. CDR3 DNA sequence: TGTGCCAGCAGCTTGGGCCCCTCCGGGAACCGCCTGACAAGCTCCTACGAGCAGTACTTC. Translating it yields CASSLGPSGNRLTSSYEQYF.

This clonotype was counted many times. The V gene is TRBV2, the J gene TRBJ2-1; D is possibly TRBD2 (7 bases). Trimming cost V 3 bases and J 8 bases, with 11 bases left between them. This CDR3 contains 13 residues. Germline V gene data show CDR1 as SNHLY and CDR2 as FYNNEI. This CDR3 is CASSDRGGYEQFF. The CDR3, as DNA: TGTGCCAGCAGTGACAGGGGAGGGTATGAGCAGTTCTTC. The full variable domain, rest sourced from reference TRBV2 and TRBJ2-1, is EPEVTQTPSHQVTQMGQEVILRCVPISNHLYFYWYRQILGQKVEFLVSFYNNEISEKSEIFDDQFSVERPDGSNFTLKIRSTKLEDSAMYFCASSDRGGYEQFFGPGTRLTVL.

V gene TRBV19 combines with J gene TRBJ1-1; the D gene is possibly TRBD1 (5 bases). Per germline, CDR1 LNHDA and CDR2 SQIVND (reference sequence). The CDR3 spans 15 residues. The germline V and J ends were trimmed by 2 bases and 1 base, with 11 bases remaining between them. The CDR3, as DNA: TGTGCCAGTAGTATACCCGGGACGGAGAACACTGAAGCTTTCTTT. This sequence encodes CASSIPGTENTEAFF.

The chain couples TRBV30 to TRBJ2-4; 8 bases are a match to TRBD1. The germline gives CDR1 GTSNPN, CDR2 SVGIG (reference sequence). V was pared by 6 bases and J by 0 bases, with 7 bases of the junction left unmatched. This CDR3 region has 15 residues. CDR3 residues: CACTRQGLAKNIQYF. The CDR3 DNA is TGTGCCTGCACTCGACAGGGGCTAGCCAAAAACATTCAGTACTTC.

In its sample, this clonotype was seen a few times. The chain is built from TRBV6-1 and TRBJ2-2; no clear D. V lost 9 bases to trimming and J lost 4 bases, with 15 bases between them. This CDR3 has 14 amino acids. Germline V gene lookup returns CDR1 MNHNS and CDR2 SASEGT. As DNA, the CDR3 is TGTGCCAGTAGGCAAACCGGAATCACCGGGGAGCTGTTTTTT. It specifies CASRQTGITGELFF.

The V gene is TRBV6-1, the J gene TRBJ1-2; TRBD1 matches 7 bases. This CDR3 region has 14 residues. Germline CDR1 MNHNS, CDR2 SASEGT. Germline trimming cut 7 bases from V and 4 bases from J; bases unmatched to any gene: 9. The chain's CDR3 is CASTEGGGSYGYTF. The CDR3 region has the DNA TGTGCCAGCACCGAAGGAGGGGGCAGCTATGGCTACACCTTC.

The chain recombines TRBV20-1 with TRBJ2-4, with 16 bases that match TRBD2. The junction had 3 bases not matched to a gene; V was cut back by 6 bases and J by 13 bases. Germline-derived CDR1 and CDR2 are DFQATT and SNEGSKA (reference sequence). The CDR3 totals 12 residues. The CDR3 loop is CSAGTSGRAQYF. As DNA, the CDR3 is TGCAGTGCGGGGACTAGCGGGAGGGCCCAGTACTTC.

The rearrangement joins TRBV3-1 to TRBJ1-4; no reliable D call. Per the germline V gene, CDR1 is LGHDT and CDR2 is YNNKEL (reference sequence). The V gene lost 3 bases and the J gene lost 4 bases, with 9 bases spanning the gap. CDR3 length: 14 amino acids. CDR3 DNA: TGTGCCAGCAGCCAGAGGCGGGTTAATGAAAAACTGTTTTTT. It encodes CASSQRRVNEKLFF.

This clonotype came up a few times. The rearrangement uses TRBV6-5 and TRBJ1-2; the match to TRBD1 covers 10 bases. Germline assignment: CDR1 MNHEY and CDR2 SVGAGI. Trimming cost V 2 bases and J 4 bases; bases outside gene matches: 10. The CDR3 is made up of 17 amino acids. The DNA for the CDR3 is TGTGCCAGCAGTTACGGACCGGGACAGGGGTTGTCCTATGGCTACACCTTC. This sequence encodes CASSYGPGQGLSYGYTF.

In this sample, this clonotype turned up many times. This chain connects TRBV20-1 to TRBJ2-2, with 13 bases that match TRBD2. Germline CDR1 is DFQATT and CDR2 is SNEGSKA (reference sequence). V shed 6 bases, J shed 4 bases, and the junction held 8 bases outside the gene matches. This CDR3 has 16 amino acids. The CDR3 region is CSAPGLAGASTGELFF. The CDR3 DNA is TGCAGTGCCCCTGGACTAGCGGGAGCCAGCACCGGGGAGCTGTTTTTT.

A note on this clonotype: Possible read error: a much larger clone is one base away. The CDR3 sequence: CAISESGQSHEQYF. In nucleotides, the CDR3 is TGTGCCATCAGTGAGTCGGGACAGTCCCACGAGCAGTACTTC. The chain joins TRBV10-3 to TRBJ2-7, with 7 bases lining up with TRBD1. Germline-derived CDR1 and CDR2 are ENHRY and SYGVKD. The CDR3 length is 14 residues. Losses at the gene ends were 0 bases for V and 5 bases for J; bases not matched to a gene: 4.

The sample holds a few counts of this clonotype. The chain couples TRBV5-6 to TRBJ2-7, with D perhaps matching TRBD1 (5 bases). Looked up from germline, CDR1 is SGHDT and CDR2 is YYEEEE. Trimming stripped 4 bases from V and 3 bases from J, with 11 bases between. This CDR3 spans 13 amino acids. CDR3 sequence: CASSPDRNYEQYF. CDR3 DNA: TGTGCCAGCAGCCCCGACAGAAACTACGAGCAGTACTTC.